This TCR beta chain was recorded in a study of blood T cell repertoires in COVID-19. Study details: Acute-phase and convalescent COVID-19 samples originated in the United States, Italy and Spain. Sources were T cells, B-cell-depleted T cells, or PBMCs; the material itself was cDNA or gDNA.

Authors' processing steps: Amplification of reference gene primers was used by the study to estimate nucleated cell counts. The protocol was immunoSEQ multiplex PCR, while the TCRdb copy is restricted to in-frame clones and leaves out a portion. V, J and clone size are taken as reported in that table, and D and trimming were inferred from the DNA itself. The sample includes nearly 250,000 clones, 86% of them seen just once. Enrollment of patients from Seattle took place during active infection, with longitudinal follow-up. The junction had 7 bases not matched to a gene; V was cut back by 0 bases and J by 0 bases. CDR3 length: 18 residues. CDR1 LGHNA and CDR2 YNFKEQ come from the germline V gene.

The V and J genes are TRBV4-2 and TRBJ2-2; 7 bases line up with TRBD1. This receptor was taken from a woman older than 75 with COVID-19, enrolled during active disease. Sequencing used peripheral blood. The CDR3 sequence: CASSQDRGDSANTGELFF. The DNA of the CDR3 is TGTGCCAGCAGCCAAGATCGTGGGGACAGCGCGAACACCGGGGAGCTGTTTTTT.